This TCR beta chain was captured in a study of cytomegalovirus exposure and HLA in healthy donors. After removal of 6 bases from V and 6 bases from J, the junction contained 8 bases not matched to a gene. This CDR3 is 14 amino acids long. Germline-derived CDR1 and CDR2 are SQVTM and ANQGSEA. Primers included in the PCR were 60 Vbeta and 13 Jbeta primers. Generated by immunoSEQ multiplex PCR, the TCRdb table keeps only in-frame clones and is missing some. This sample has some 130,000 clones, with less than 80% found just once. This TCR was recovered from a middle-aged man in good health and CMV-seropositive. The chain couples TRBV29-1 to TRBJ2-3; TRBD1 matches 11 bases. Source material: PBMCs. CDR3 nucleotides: TGCAGCGTATACGGGACAGGGGGTATTGATACGCAGTATTTT. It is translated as CSVYGTGGIDTQYF.